This entry is about one T cell receptor beta chain. Its matching antigen is unknown. The data are from a study of blood T cells in healthy people across ages. General study findings and limits: The long-lived group displayed more naive CD4+ cells, plus higher diversity, than the aged donors did.

The CDR3 runs 15 residues. Germline assignment: CDR1 PRHDT and CDR2 FYEKMQ (reference sequence). The V end was cut by 2 bases, the J end by 4 bases, with 13 bases between. A second PCR of roughly 7 to 11 cycles used a sample-barcoded 5' primer and a J-beta primer mix. MiXCR, applied by TCRdb to the 5' RACE reads, yields one record per CDR3 protein. The sample consists of approximately 800,000 distinct CDR3 sequences, roughly 25% of them appearing once. These same records also appear under a second study, on T cells of mothers and their children.

This clonotype originated in a boy under 18 in good health. J is TRBJ2-3 and V is TRBV13; D is unresolved. Material: blood. CDR3 nucleotides: TGTGCCAGCAGCTTAAGTAAGGGTGGCGCAGATACGCAGTATTTT. Its protein is CASSLSKGGADTQYF.